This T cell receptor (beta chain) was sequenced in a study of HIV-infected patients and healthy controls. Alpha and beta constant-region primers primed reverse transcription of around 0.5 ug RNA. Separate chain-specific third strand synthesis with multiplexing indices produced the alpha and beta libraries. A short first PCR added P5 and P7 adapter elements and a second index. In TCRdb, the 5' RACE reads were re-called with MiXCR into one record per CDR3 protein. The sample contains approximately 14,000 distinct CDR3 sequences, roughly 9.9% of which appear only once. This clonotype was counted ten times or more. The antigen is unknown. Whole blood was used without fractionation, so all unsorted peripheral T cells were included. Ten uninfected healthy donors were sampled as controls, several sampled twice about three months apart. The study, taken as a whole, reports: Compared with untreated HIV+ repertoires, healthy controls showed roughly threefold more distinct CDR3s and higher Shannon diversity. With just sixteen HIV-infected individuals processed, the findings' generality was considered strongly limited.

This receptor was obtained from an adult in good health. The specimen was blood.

The CDR3, as DNA: TGTGCCTGGGGCCAAGGTTCCAGCGGGGGACAAGAGACCCAGTACTTC. Amino acids: CAWGQGSSGGQETQYF. The rearrangement uses TRBV30 and TRBJ2-5, with TRBD2 matching 8 bases. V trimming: 5 bases; J trimming: 2 bases; junction bases outside the gene matches: 13. The CDR3 is 16 amino acids. Germline values: CDR1 GTSNPN, CDR2 SVGIG (reference sequence).